A selection of T cell receptor beta chains follows, all from one sample in a study of early T cells in non-severe SARS-CoV-2 infection. TCRdb independently ran MiXCR on the 5' RACE reads; one entry per CDR3 protein. The data hold roughly 35,000 distinct CDR3 sequences, with approximately 7% observed a single time. The specimen was whole blood. The receptors were sampled from an adult who was a healthcare worker with PCR-confirmed SARS-CoV-2 infection or an uninfected control (not recorded which). Each CDR3 is given with its conserved first and last residue. D genes are given only for firm matches. The size field is filled for only some rows; it gives once, few, many or a size class.

cdr3_nt cdr3_aa v_call d_call clone_size j_call
TGTGCCAGCTCACCGACCGAGGGAGGGACTCGAGAGACCCAGTACTTC CASSPTEGGTRETQYF TRBV18 TRBD2 many TRBJ2-5
TGTGCCAGCAGCTTAGCTGCGGCCGGGTCCTACAATGAGCAGTTCTTC CASSLAAAGSYNEQFF TRBV7-2 . few TRBJ2-1
TGTGCCAGCAGCTCACTCCCCTACACTGAAGCTTTCTTT CASSSLPYTEAFF TRBV11-2 . many TRBJ1-1
TGTGCCAGCAGCATTCTCCGAAGGGGTAACTATGGCTACACCTTC CASSILRRGNYGYTF TRBV3-2 . many TRBJ1-2
TGTGCCAGCAGCCCTTGGTCTCAGGGGATCTATGGCTACACCTTC CASSPWSQGIYGYTF TRBV3-1 . many TRBJ1-2
TGTGCCAGCAGTGAGAGTTTCAGCTCCTACAATGAGCAGTTCTTC CASSESFSSYNEQFF TRBV6-4 . few TRBJ2-1
TGCAGCCTGATAGCGGAGAACACAGATACGCAGTATTTT CSLIAENTDTQYF TRBV29-1 . many TRBJ2-3
TGTGCCTGGAGTGTACTAGACGCAGATACGCAGTATTTT CAWSVLDADTQYF TRBV30 . few TRBJ2-3
TGTGCCAGCAGCCAAGATGGGGTTGAAGCTTTCTTT CASSQDGVEAFF TRBV3-1 . . TRBJ1-1
TGTGCCTGGATGCAGGGGTGGCTCTCTGGAAACACCATATATTTT CAWMQGWLSGNTIYF TRBV30 . many TRBJ1-3
TGTGCCAGCAGTTTTAGGACAGGAATGAACACTGAAGCTTTCTTT CASSFRTGMNTEAFF TRBV6-1 TRBD1 many TRBJ1-1
TGTGCCATCAGCCGGACAGGGGGTGACCAAGAGACCCAGTACTTC CAISRTGGDQETQYF TRBV10-3 TRBD1 few TRBJ2-5
TGTGCCAGCTCACCACAGGCTAGCTCTCCGAGCTCCTACAATGAGCAGTTCTTC CASSPQASSPSSYNEQFF TRBV18 . . TRBJ2-1
TGCGCCAGCAGCTTGGCGGGACACGGGCCCTACGAGCAGTACTTC CASSLAGHGPYEQYF TRBV5-1 . many TRBJ2-7
TGTGCCAGCAGCAAAAGCGGGAGCTCCTACAATGAGCAGTTCTTC CASSKSGSSYNEQFF TRBV12-3/TRBV12-4 TRBD2 many TRBJ2-1
TGCGCCAGCAGCGCGTCGGGCGGGAACACTGAAGCTTTCTTT CASSASGGNTEAFF TRBV5-1 . many TRBJ1-1
TGTGCCAGCAGCTATGGACAAGCTAATCAGCCCCAGCATTTT CASSYGQANQPQHF TRBV7-9 . many TRBJ1-5
TGTGCCAGCAGTTCCCCCCAGGAGGACACTGAAGCTTTCTTT CASSSPQEDTEAFF TRBV12-3/TRBV12-4 . many TRBJ1-1
TGCGCCAGCAGTGCCCTAGCGGGATCCCCCGGCGAGCAGTACTTC CASSALAGSPGEQYF TRBV10-2 TRBD2 many TRBJ2-7
TGTGCCAGCAGCACCCTTGACGCAGGGAACACTGAAGCCTTCTTT CASSTLDAGNTEAFF TRBV7-9 . many TRBJ1-1
TGTGCCAGCACCACGAACTGGGACTTTCGGGCCAATGAGCAGTTCTTC CASTTNWDFRANEQFF TRBV27 . few TRBJ2-1
TGCAGCGTCCCTAGCGGGGGATTTTACAATGAGCAGTTCTTC CSVPSGGFYNEQFF TRBV29-1 TRBD2 many TRBJ2-1
TGTGCCAGCAGCTTGGGGGGGTTCACTGAAGCTTTCTTT CASSLGGFTEAFF TRBV5-5 . many TRBJ1-1
TGTGCCAGCAGCCACCCGACCCCCAGGACAGGGGGCTCCTACGAGCAGTACTTC CASSHPTPRTGGSYEQYF TRBV7-9 TRBD1 medium-sized TRBJ2-7
TGTGCCTCAAGTGACCCGGACATCACTGAAGCTTTCTTT CASSDPDITEAFF TRBV30 . many TRBJ1-1
TGTGCCAGCAGTGAAGTTCCGGGCTCTCGTTACGAGCAGTACTTC CASSEVPGSRYEQYF TRBV6-1 . many TRBJ2-7
TGTGCCAGCAGCTTAGAGGCGGGAGGCGAGCAGTACTTC CASSLEAGGEQYF TRBV7-9 TRBD2 many TRBJ2-7
TGTGCCAGTAGTATGAGACAGCTATACAATGAGCAGTTCTTC CASSMRQLYNEQFF TRBV19 . few TRBJ2-1
TGTGCCAGTACCGGGACCGACCCCTACGAGCAGTACTTC CASTGTDPYEQYF TRBV12-3/TRBV12-4 . many TRBJ2-7
TGTGCCAGCAGTTTACCCCTCATGGGGGGGCCCCAGAACACTGAAGCTTTCTTT CASSLPLMGGPQNTEAFF TRBV28 . many TRBJ1-1
TGTGCCAGCAGCGTAGCTACTAGCGCGTACTACGAGCAGTACTTC CASSVATSAYYEQYF TRBV9 TRBD2 few TRBJ2-7
TGCAGTGCCGGACCGGGACACCCTCTCTATAGCAATCAGCCCCAGCATTTT CSAGPGHPLYSNQPQHF TRBV20-1 . medium-sized TRBJ1-5
TGTGCCACCAGTGATTTGGCAGGGGGAAATAATCAGCCCCAGCATTTT CATSDLAGGNNQPQHF TRBV24-1 TRBD1 many TRBJ1-5
TGTGCCAGCACCCGATTTTTTGGACTAGCGGGAGTGTCGAACACCGGGGAGCTGTTTTTT CASTRFFGLAGVSNTGELFF TRBV5-8 TRBD2 many TRBJ2-2
TGTGCCAGCAGCTTGAGGGATTGGACTGAAGCTTTCTTT CASSLRDWTEAFF TRBV5-4 . many TRBJ1-1
TGTGCCAGCAGTTTGGTAGCGGGTAGCACAGATACGCAGTATTTT CASSLVAGSTDTQYF TRBV5-5 TRBD2 many TRBJ2-3